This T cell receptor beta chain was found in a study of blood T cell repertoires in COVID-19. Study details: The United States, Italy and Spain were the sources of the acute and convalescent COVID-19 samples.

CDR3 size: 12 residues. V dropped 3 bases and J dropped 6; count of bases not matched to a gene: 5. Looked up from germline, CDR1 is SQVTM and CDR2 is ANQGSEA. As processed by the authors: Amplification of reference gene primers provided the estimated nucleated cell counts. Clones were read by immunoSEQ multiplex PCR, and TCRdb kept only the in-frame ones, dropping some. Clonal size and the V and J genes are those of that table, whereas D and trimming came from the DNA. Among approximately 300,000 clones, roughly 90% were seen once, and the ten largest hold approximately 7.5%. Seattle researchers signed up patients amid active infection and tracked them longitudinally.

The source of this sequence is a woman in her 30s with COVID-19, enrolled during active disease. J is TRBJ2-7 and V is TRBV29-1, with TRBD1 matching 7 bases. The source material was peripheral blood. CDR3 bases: TGCAGCGTTGATATGGGGACAGCCGAGCAGTACTTC. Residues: CSVDMGTAEQYF.